The subject of this entry is one TCR beta chain. The antigen is unknown. The entry originates in a study of cytomegalovirus exposure and HLA in healthy donors. Study-level findings and limits: It was assumed in the presence/absence analyses that sequencing depth was roughly uniform across donors. Donor immune exposure was known only as CMV serostatus.

Germline V lookup: CDR1 MNHNS, CDR2 SASEGT. The CDR3 consists of 14 residues. The V segment lost 5 bases and the J segment 4 bases; nucleotides outside the gene matches: 3. PCR involved 60 Vbeta and 13 Jbeta primers. This table comes from immunoSEQ multiplex PCR, and its TCRdb copy is limited to in-frame clones, with some not included. The table includes about 140,000 clones, roughly three quarters detected once. This chain links TRBV6-1 with TRBJ1-5; 9 bases map to TRBD1. Sequencing input: PBMCs. The sequence was obtained from a man in his forties in good health and CMV-seronegative. In nucleotides, the CDR3 is TGTGCCAGCAGTCGGACAGGGGATAATCAGCCCCAGCATTTT. This translates into CASSRTGDNQPQHF.